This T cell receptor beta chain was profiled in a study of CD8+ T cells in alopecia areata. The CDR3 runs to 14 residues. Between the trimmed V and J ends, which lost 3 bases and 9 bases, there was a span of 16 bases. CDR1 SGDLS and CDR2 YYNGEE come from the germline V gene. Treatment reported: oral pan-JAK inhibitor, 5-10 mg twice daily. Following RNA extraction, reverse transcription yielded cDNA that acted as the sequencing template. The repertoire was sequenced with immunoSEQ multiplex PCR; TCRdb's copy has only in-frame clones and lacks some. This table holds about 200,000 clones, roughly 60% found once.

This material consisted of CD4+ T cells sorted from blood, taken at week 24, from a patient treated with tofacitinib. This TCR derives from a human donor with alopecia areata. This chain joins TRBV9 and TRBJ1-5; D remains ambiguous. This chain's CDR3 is CASSADVGSAPQHF. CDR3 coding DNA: TGTGCCAGCAGCGCAGACGTGGGGTCGGCGCCCCAGCATTTT.